This T cell receptor beta chain was captured by sequencing in a study of Ad26.COV2.S vaccination and SARS-CoV-2 variants. As to this clone: Its antigen is unidentified.

Trimming pared 8 bases from V and 3 bases from J, leaving 14 bases between. Per germline, CDR1 MNHEY and CDR2 SVGAGI. This CDR3 comprises 13 residues. Study results and caveats: Recipients of either vaccine or placebo displayed similar breadth of non-spike TCRs.

Only in-frame clones appear in the TCRdb table, and some are missing; sequencing was by immunoSEQ multiplex PCR. The sample has about 350,000 clones, around 90% seen once. This receptor was obtained from a human donor who had recovered from COVID-19. The sample in question was peripheral blood, obtained after recovery from COVID-19. The rearrangement links TRBV6-5 to TRBJ2-7; maybe TRBD2 (6 bases). The CDR3 reads CASSGVLDYEQYF. CDR3 bases: TGTGCCAGCTCGGGAGTCTTAGACTACGAGCAGTACTTC.